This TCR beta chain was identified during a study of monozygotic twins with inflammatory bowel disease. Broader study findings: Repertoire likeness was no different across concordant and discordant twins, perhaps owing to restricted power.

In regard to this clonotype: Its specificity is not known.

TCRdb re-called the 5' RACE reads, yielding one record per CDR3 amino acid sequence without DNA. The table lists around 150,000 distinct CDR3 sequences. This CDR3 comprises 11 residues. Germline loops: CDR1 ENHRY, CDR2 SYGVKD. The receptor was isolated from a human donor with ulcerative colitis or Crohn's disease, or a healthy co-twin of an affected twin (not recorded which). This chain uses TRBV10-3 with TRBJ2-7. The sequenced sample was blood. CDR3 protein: CPIRDLYEQYF.